These 29 T cell receptor beta chains were all obtained from the same sample, sequenced in a study of response to subunit inactivated influenza vaccine. TCRdb independently ran MiXCR on the RT-PCR reads; one entry per CDR3 protein. The sample lists approximately 290,000 distinct CDR3 sequences; about 20% were seen once. The starting material was PBMCs from blood, obtained 21 months after vaccination. The receptors shown here come from a man between 50 and 70 years old who received an inactivated influenza vaccine.

This clonotype was detected ten times or more. The chain is built from TRBV9 and TRBJ1-1, with 10 bases identical to TRBD1. CDR3 size: 15 residues. Germline assignment: CDR1 SGDLS and CDR2 YYNGEE. V dropped 1 base and J dropped 5; count of bases not matched to a gene: 5. CDR3 bases: TGTGCCAGCAGCGTAAGGGACAGGGGTGGGACTGAAGCTTTCTTT. Amino acids: CASSVRDRGGTEAFF.

This clonotype has a handful of counts. The chain employs TRBV16 and TRBJ2-7; 11 bases agree with TRBD1. Germline CDR1 is KGHSY and CDR2 is FQNENV. The V segment lost 0 bases and the J segment 9 bases; nucleotides outside the gene matches: 7. This CDR3 has 15 residues. In DNA form, the CDR3 reads TGTGCCAGCAGCCAATCGGACAGGGGGCGCTTCGGGCAGTACTTC. Protein: CASSQSDRGRFGQYF.

This clonotype was seen a few times. The chain combines TRBV28 with TRBJ2-3; D might be TRBD1 (6 bases). V lost 1 base to trimming and J lost 4 bases, with 9 bases between them. The CDR3 extends over 14 amino acids. Germline-derived CDR1 and CDR2 are MDHEN and SYDVKM. In nucleotides, the CDR3 is TGTGCCAGCAGTTTATCCCAGGGGCCAGATACGCAGTATTTT. Protein: CASSLSQGPDTQYF.

V gene TRBV15 combines with J gene TRBJ2-5; no firm D call. Germline-derived CDR1 and CDR2 are LNHNV and YYDKDF (reference sequence). The CDR3 sequence is 14 residues long. Deletions cut 6 bases from V and 1 base from J, with 12 bases between. In DNA, the CDR3 is TGTGCCACCAGTTTTACCAACCTCCAAGAGACCCAGTACTTC. Encoded protein: CATSFTNLQETQYF.

This clonotype was observed many times. The rearrangement uses TRBV19 and TRBJ1-5, with D possibly matching TRBD1 (5 bases). This CDR3 comprises 17 residues. V gave up 3 bases and J gave up 2 bases, with 17 bases separating them. Germline V gene lookup returns CDR1 LNHDA and CDR2 SQIVND (reference sequence). The CDR3 is CASSISDGGWGNQPQHF. The CDR3, as DNA: TGTGCCAGTAGTATTTCTGATGGGGGTTGGGGCAATCAGCCCCAGCATTTT.

The chain links TRBV5-1 to TRBJ2-1, with 10 bases fitting TRBD2. Germline loops: CDR1 SGHRS, CDR2 YFSETQ. V dropped 4 bases and J dropped 6; count of bases not matched to a gene: 10. The CDR3 is 16 amino acids. The CDR3 nucleotides read TGCGCCAGCAGCGTCATGGGACTAGCGAGCTTCAATGAGCAGTTCTTC. Its translation: CASSVMGLASFNEQFF.

This clonotype was counted only a few times. V gene TRBV12-3 or TRBV12-4 combines with J gene TRBJ2-1, with TRBD2 as a possible D gene (6 bases). V lost 2 bases, J lost 10 bases, and 9 bases lay in between. The CDR3 sequence is 12 residues long. The CDR3 sequence: CASSLRAGEQFF. Here the CDR3 DNA reads TGTGCCAGCAGTTTAAGGGCGGGAGAGCAGTTCTTC.

This clonotype showed up just a few times. J is TRBJ2-7 and V is TRBV18; tentative D call: TRBD1 (6 bases). CDR3 length equals 14 residues. V gave up 4 bases and J gave up 2 bases, with 12 bases separating them. In germline, CDR1 is KGHSH, CDR2 LQKENI. CDR3 loop: CASSLRQETYEQYF. CDR3 nucleotide sequence: TGTGCCAGCTCACTTCGACAGGAAACCTACGAGCAGTACTTC.

The chain uses TRBV5-1 and TRBJ2-3, with D unclear. The germline gives CDR1 SGHRS, CDR2 YFSETQ. V was clipped by 0 bases and J by 3 bases, with 8 bases between them. There are 14 residues in the CDR3. CDR3 sequence (DNA): TGCGCCAGCAGCTTGGTGGGGAAAACAGATACGCAGTATTTT. This codes for CASSLVGKTDTQYF.

This clonotype has only a few counts. The chain recombines TRBV20-1 with TRBJ1-4, with D possibly TRBD1 on 5 matching bases. Trimming took 1 base from V and 10 from J, leaving 19 bases between them. CDR1 and CDR2 from the germline V gene are DFQATT and SNEGSKA (reference sequence). CDR3 length: 15 amino acids. CDR3: CSARGSSRDPSKLFF. Written as DNA, the CDR3 is TGCAGTGCTAGAGGCAGCTCCAGGGACCCATCAAAACTGTTTTTT.

The chain joins TRBV7-2 to TRBJ1-4, with D perhaps TRBD1 (5 bases). From germline, CDR1 is SGHTA and CDR2 FQGNSA. The CDR3 is made up of 15 amino acids. Trimming left V 0 bases short and J 10 bases short, with 15 bases between. The CDR3 region has the DNA TGTGCCAGCAGCTTAGCGAGGCAGGCGAGGGGAAAACTGTTTTTT. This gives the protein CASSLARQARGKLFF.

The chain couples TRBV5-1 to TRBJ2-2, with D possibly being TRBD1 (6 bases). The germline V gene encodes CDR1 SGHRS and CDR2 YFSETQ. The CDR3 runs to 16 residues. With 2 bases removed from V and 0 bases from J, the gap between germline ends came to 11 bases. The CDR3 DNA reads as TGCGCCAGCAGCTTTTACAGGGCAGCGAACACCGGGGAGCTGTTTTTT. The encoded protein is CASSFYRAANTGELFF.

This clonotype is a singleton in its sample. The chain employs TRBV5-1 and TRBJ2-7; TRBD1 aligns across 9 bases. There are 15 residues in the CDR3. The junction had 11 bases not matched to a gene; V was cut back by 4 bases and J by 6 bases. The germline V gene encodes CDR1 SGHRS and CDR2 YFSETQ. The CDR3 DNA is TGCGCCAGCAGCCGCGACAGGGGGACTCAAAGCGAGCAGTACTTC. Amino acid sequence: CASSRDRGTQSEQYF. Full variable domain (missing parts from reference TRBV5-1 and TRBJ2-7): KAGVTQTPRYLIKTRGQQVTLSCSPISGHRSVSWYQQTPGQGLQFLFEYFSETQRNKGNFPGRFSGRQFSNSRSEMNVSTLELGDSALYLCASSRDRGTQSEQYFGPGTRLTVT.

A few counts support this clonotype. The chain employs TRBV5-1 and TRBJ1-3, with D possibly TRBD1 on 5 matching bases. Per the germline V gene, CDR1 is SGHRS and CDR2 is YFSETQ. The CDR3 loop spans 15 amino acids. The V end lost 0 bases, the J end lost 7 bases, and 14 bases lay between the germline ends. The CDR3 here is CASSLEPEGENTIYF. The CDR3 DNA is TGCGCCAGCAGCTTGGAGCCAGAAGGGGAGAACACCATATATTTT.

V is TRBV4-1 and J is TRBJ2-1, with D perhaps TRBD1 or TRBD2 (5 bases each). V gave up 1 base and J gave up 8 bases, with 15 bases separating them. The CDR3 extends over 15 amino acids. The germline V gene has CDR1 MGHRA and CDR2 YSYEKL. CDR3 sequence (DNA): TGCGCCAGCAGCCAAGGGGGGTATGATTCCTATGAGCAGTTCTTC. It yields the protein CASSQGGYDSYEQFF.

This clonotype was counted ten times or more. This chain connects TRBV4-3 to TRBJ1-2, with unresolved D. The V gene's germline CDR1 is LGHNA and CDR2 YSLEER. This CDR3 has 16 residues. V shed 0 bases and J shed 3 bases, with 14 bases lying between them. The CDR3 here is CASSQDLTQAYYGYTF. Written as DNA, the CDR3 is TGCGCCAGCAGCCAAGATCTTACCCAGGCGTACTATGGCTACACCTTC.

This clonotype appeared a few times. V gene TRBV9 combines with J gene TRBJ2-7; possibly TRBD2 for D (7 bases). The germline V gene encodes CDR1 SGDLS and CDR2 YYNGEE. Trimming removed 4 bases at V and 0 bases at J, with 17 bases between. The CDR3 has 16 residues. CDR3 DNA sequence: TGTGCCAGCAGCTCCGGGGGAGGGGGTAGCTCCTACGAGCAGTACTTC. It translates to CASSSGGGGSSYEQYF.

DNA of the CDR3: TGTGCCAGCAGCTCCGGGACAGGGCGTACCGGGGAGCTGTTTTTT. Translating gives CASSSGTGRTGELFF. V and J are TRBV12-3 or TRBV12-4 and TRBJ2-2; TRBD1 agrees at 9 bases. The CDR3 is 15 residues long. Losses at the gene ends were 6 bases for V and 5 bases for J; bases not matched to a gene: 7.

In its sample, this clonotype was seen many times. This chain uses TRBV10-3 with TRBJ1-3, with D unclear. Germline CDR1 and CDR2: ENHRY and SYGVKD. V was clipped by 3 bases and J by 3 bases, with 3 bases between them. The length of the CDR3 is 12 residues. DNA of the CDR3: TGTGCCATCAGTGACAGTGGAAACACCATATATTTT. Translating it yields CAISDSGNTIYF.

This rearrangement joins TRBV12-3 or TRBV12-4 to TRBJ2-7; 7 bases line up with TRBD2. The V gene end was trimmed by 0 bases and the J gene end by 5 bases; junction bases not matched to a gene: 7. The CDR3 consists of 15 residues. This CDR3 is CASSLAGGQSDEQYF. CDR3 nucleotides: TGTGCCAGCAGTTTAGCGGGAGGGCAGAGCGACGAGCAGTACTTC.

This clonotype appeared a few times. J is TRBJ2-4 and V is TRBV7-2, with D unclear. Germline assignment: CDR1 SGHTA and CDR2 FQGNSA. V was shortened by 5 bases and J by 1 base, with 9 bases between the two germline ends. CDR3 length: 14 amino acids. CDR3 amino acids: CASSPSWAKNIQYF. CDR3 nucleotide sequence: TGTGCCAGCAGCCCGTCCTGGGCCAAAAACATTCAGTACTTC.

J is TRBJ1-6 and V is TRBV4-1; TRBD1 might be the D (6 bases). V lost 2 bases, J lost 9 bases, and 8 bases lay in between. The CDR3 covers 13 residues. In germline, CDR1 is MGHRA, CDR2 YSYEKL. CDR3 in amino acids: CASSQTGISPLHF. For the CDR3, the DNA is TGCGCCAGCAGCCAAACAGGGATTTCACCCCTCCACTTT.

This clonotype was seen a few times. The chain employs TRBV20-1 and TRBJ2-5; 8 bases are a match to TRBD2. The V and J ends lost 5 bases and 2 bases, in that order; junction bases with no gene match: 4. Germline CDR1 is DFQATT and CDR2 is SNEGSKA (reference sequence). The CDR3 totals 13 residues. DNA of the CDR3: TGCAGTGCTTTATCTAGCGGGCAAGAGACCCAGTACTTC. Protein product: CSALSSGQETQYF.

The chain joins TRBV5-4 to TRBJ1-1; no clear D gene. The V end lost 5 bases, the J end lost 2 bases, and 13 bases lay between the germline ends. The CDR3 runs to 14 residues. CDR1 is SGHNT and CDR2 is YYREEE in the germline V gene (reference sequence). The CDR3 spells CASRKVDGNTEAFF. As DNA, the CDR3 is TGTGCCAGCAGGAAGGTAGACGGAAACACTGAAGCTTTCTTT. Using reference TRBV5-4 and TRBJ1-1 for the parts outside the CDR3, the full variable domain is ETGVTQSPTHLIKTRGQQVTLRCSSQSGHNTVSWYQQALGQGPQFIFQYYREEENGRGNFPPRFSGLQFPNYSSELNVNALELDDSALYLCASRKVDGNTEAFFGQGTRLTVV.

The chain recombines TRBV15 with TRBJ1-5; the D is unclear. Germline V gene lookup returns CDR1 LNHNV and CDR2 YYDKDF (reference sequence). CDR3 size: 13 residues. V shed 6 bases and J shed 3 bases, with 9 bases lying between them. CDR3 in DNA: TGTGCCACCAGTGCGGGAACCAATCAGCCCCAGCATTTT. Amino acids: CATSAGTNQPQHF.

The chain couples TRBV19 to TRBJ2-6, with TRBD1 identical over 11 bases. Per the germline V gene, CDR1 is LNHDA and CDR2 is SQIVND (reference sequence). The CDR3 totals 18 residues. V trimming: 5 bases; J trimming: 2 bases; junction bases outside the gene matches: 8. CDR3 sequence reads: CASSGGQGANPGANVLTF. CDR3 DNA sequence: TGTGCCAGTAGTGGCGGACAGGGGGCAAACCCTGGGGCCAACGTCCTGACTTTC.

This clonotype has just a few counts. The V gene is TRBV12-3 or TRBV12-4, the J gene TRBJ2-5; 8 bases align to TRBD1. The trim removed 7 bases at V and 1 base at J, leaving 8 bases unmatched. The CDR3 is 15 amino acids. The CDR3 reads CASNNWQGAQETQYF. The CDR3 bases are TGTGCCAGCAATAACTGGCAGGGGGCCCAAGAGACCCAGTACTTC.

This clonotype was seen many times. The CDR3 region is CASSFLISEPGLGYTF. The DNA of the CDR3 is TGTGCCAGCAGCTTTTTGATATCGGAGCCGGGACTAGGCTACACCTTC. The rearrangement joins TRBV7-2 to TRBJ1-2, with a possible D match to TRBD1 (5 bases). CDR1 and CDR2 from the germline V gene are SGHTA and FQGNSA. This CDR3 has 16 amino acids. The ends were cut back, 3 bases at V and 8 bases at J, with 22 bases in the middle.

This clonotype was counted only a few times. The chain uses TRBV12-3 or TRBV12-4 and TRBJ1-1; 9 nucleotides align to TRBD1. The CDR3 is 14 residues long. J was trimmed by 11 bases and V by 0 bases; bases with no gene match: 7. This CDR3 reads CASSLAAWTGEAFF. CDR3 coding DNA: TGTGCCAGCAGTTTAGCAGCCTGGACAGGGGAGGCTTTCTTT.